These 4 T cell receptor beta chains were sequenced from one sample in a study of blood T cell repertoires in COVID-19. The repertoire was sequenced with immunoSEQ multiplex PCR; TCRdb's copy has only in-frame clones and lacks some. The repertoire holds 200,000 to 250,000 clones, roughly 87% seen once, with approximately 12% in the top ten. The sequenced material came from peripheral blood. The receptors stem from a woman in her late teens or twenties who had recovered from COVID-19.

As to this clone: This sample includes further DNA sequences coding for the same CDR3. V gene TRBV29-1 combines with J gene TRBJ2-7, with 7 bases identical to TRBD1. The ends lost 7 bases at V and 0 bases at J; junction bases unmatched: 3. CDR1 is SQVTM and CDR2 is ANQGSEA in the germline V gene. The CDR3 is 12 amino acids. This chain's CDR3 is CSANRGSYEQYF. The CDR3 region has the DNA TGCAGCGCAAACAGGGGCTCCTACGAGCAGTACTTC.

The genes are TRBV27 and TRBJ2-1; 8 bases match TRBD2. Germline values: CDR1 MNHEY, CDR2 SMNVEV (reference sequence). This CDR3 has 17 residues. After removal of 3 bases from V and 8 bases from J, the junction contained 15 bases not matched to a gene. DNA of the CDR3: TGTGCCAGCAGTTTCCAGGGACGCGGGAGGAGTAGGGATGAGCAGTTCTTC. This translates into CASSFQGRGRSRDEQFF.

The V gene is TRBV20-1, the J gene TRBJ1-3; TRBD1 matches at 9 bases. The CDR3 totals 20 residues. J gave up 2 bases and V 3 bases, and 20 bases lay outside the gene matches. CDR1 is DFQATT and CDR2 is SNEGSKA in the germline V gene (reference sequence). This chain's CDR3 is CSASLSHRGQGSFPGNTIYF. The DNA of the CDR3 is TGCAGTGCTAGTTTGTCCCATCGGGGACAGGGAAGTTTCCCTGGAAACACCATATATTTT.

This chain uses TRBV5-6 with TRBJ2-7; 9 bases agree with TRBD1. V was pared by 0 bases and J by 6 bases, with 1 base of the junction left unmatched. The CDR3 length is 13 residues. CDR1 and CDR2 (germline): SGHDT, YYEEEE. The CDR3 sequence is CASSLGQGVEQYF. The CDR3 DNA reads TGTGCCAGCAGCTTGGGACAGGGGGTCGAGCAGTACTTC.